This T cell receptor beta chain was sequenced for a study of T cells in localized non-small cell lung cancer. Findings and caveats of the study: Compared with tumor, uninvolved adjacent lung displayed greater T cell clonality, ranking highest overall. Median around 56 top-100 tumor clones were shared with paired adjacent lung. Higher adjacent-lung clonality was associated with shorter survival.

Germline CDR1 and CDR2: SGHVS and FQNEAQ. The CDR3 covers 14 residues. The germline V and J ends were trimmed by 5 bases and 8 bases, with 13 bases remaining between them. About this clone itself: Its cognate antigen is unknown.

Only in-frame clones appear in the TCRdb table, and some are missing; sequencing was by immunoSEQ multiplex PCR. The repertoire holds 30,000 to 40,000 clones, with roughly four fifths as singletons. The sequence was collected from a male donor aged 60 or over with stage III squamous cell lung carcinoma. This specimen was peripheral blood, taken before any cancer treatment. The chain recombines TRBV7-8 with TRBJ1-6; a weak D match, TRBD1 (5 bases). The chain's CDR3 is CASSKDSTDSPLHF. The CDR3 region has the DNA TGTGCCAGCAGCAAAGACAGCACCGATTCACCCCTCCACTTT.